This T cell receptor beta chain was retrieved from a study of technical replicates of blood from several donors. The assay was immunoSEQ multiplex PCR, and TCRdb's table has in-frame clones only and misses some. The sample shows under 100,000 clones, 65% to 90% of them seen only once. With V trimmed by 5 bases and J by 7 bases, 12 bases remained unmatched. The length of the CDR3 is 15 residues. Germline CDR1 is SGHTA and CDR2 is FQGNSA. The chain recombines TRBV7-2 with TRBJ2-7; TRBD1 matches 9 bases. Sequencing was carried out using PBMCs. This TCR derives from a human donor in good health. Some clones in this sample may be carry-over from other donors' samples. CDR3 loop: CASSLPWDRVGEQYF. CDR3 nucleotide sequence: TGTGCCAGCAGCCTCCCCTGGGACAGGGTGGGAGAGCAGTACTTC.